One and the same sample provided the 17 T cell receptor beta chains below, sequenced in a study of blood T cells in healthy people across ages. Next came a second PCR, run for about 6 to 12 cycles, which used a sample-barcoded 5' primer along with a J-beta primer mix. Using its own MiXCR run on the 5' RACE reads, TCRdb lists one record per CDR3 protein. The sample includes around 850,000 distinct CDR3 sequences, 35% to 40% of them seen just once. The source material was blood. The receptors derive from a man aged 18 to 30 in good health.

On this clonotype itself: This may come from a read error, since a much larger clone is one base off. The genes are TRBV20-1 and TRBJ1-5; maybe TRBD1 (6 bases). The V end lost 3 bases, the J end lost 1 base, and 13 bases lay between the germline ends. This CDR3 is built from 15 residues. CDR1 and CDR2 (germline): DFQATT, SNEGSKA (reference sequence). CDR3 coding DNA: TGCAGTGCTAGTCACGCAGGGGTCAGCAATCAGCCCCAGCATTTT. This sequence encodes CSASHAGVSNQPQHF.

J is TRBJ1-4 and V is TRBV25-1; D gene uncertain. The CDR3 covers 11 residues. The V gene lost 0 bases and the J gene lost 7 bases, with 0 bases spanning the gap. Germline lookup yields CDR1 MGHDK and CDR2 SYGVNS. CDR3 in DNA: TGTGCCAGCAGTGAATATGAAAAACTGTTTTTT. This translates into CASSEYEKLFF. The full variable domain, completed using reference TRBV25-1 and TRBJ1-4, is EADIYQTPRYLVIGTGKKITLECSQTMGHDKMYWYQQDPGMELHLIHYSYGVNSTEKGDLSSESTVSRIRTEHFPLTLESARPSHTSQYLCASSEYEKLFFGSGTQLSVL.

Note on this clonotype: This sequence may be a read error, since a much larger clone differs from it by one base. This chain connects TRBV29-1 to TRBJ1-4; D might be TRBD1 (5 bases). The CDR3 totals 14 residues. Germline assignment: CDR1 SQVTM and CDR2 ANQGSEA. The CDR3 here is CCVRRPGTNEKLFF. DNA for the CDR3: TGCTGCGTCCGTCGACCAGGGACTAATGAAAAACTGTTTTTT.

V is TRBV11-2 and J is TRBJ2-6, with TRBD1 matching 9 bases. Germline trimming cut 5 bases from V and 0 bases from J; bases unmatched to any gene: 26. Germline CDR1 is SGHAT and CDR2 is FQNNGV. The CDR3 loop spans 24 amino acids. Here the CDR3 reads CASSPYSRSPDRGALGSGANVLTF. CDR3 sequence (DNA): TGTGCCAGCAGCCCATACTCCAGGTCACCGGACAGGGGAGCGTTGGGCTCTGGGGCCAACGTCCTGACTTTC.

This clonotype was seen a few times. The rearrangement links TRBV7-9 to TRBJ2-1; 8 bases line up with TRBD1. The CDR3 runs to 17 residues. V lost 5 bases to trimming and J lost 2 bases; unmatched junction nucleotides: 11. The germline V gene encodes CDR1 SEHNR and CDR2 FQNEAQ (reference sequence). The CDR3 reads CASSLGGTGGPYNEQFF. As DNA, the CDR3 is TGTGCCAGCAGCCTGGGGGGCACAGGGGGACCCTACAATGAGCAGTTCTTC.

This clonotype occurred a few times. V and J are TRBV5-1 and TRBJ2-7, with D maybe TRBD2 (6 bases). Germline V gene lookup returns CDR1 SGHRS and CDR2 YFSETQ. The length of the CDR3 is 16 residues. V lost 0 bases and J lost 7, with 20 bases in between. CDR3 bases: TGCGCCAGCAGCTTGGCTGGGACTGAGAAGGTCAATGAGCAGTACTTC. It is translated as CASSLAGTEKVNEQYF.

This clonotype was recorded a few times. The rearrangement joins TRBV4-1 to TRBJ2-2; D is unresolved. CDR1 is MGHRA, CDR2 YSYEKL, per germline. V gave up 0 bases and J gave up 5 bases, with 7 bases separating them. The CDR3 sequence is 14 residues long. The CDR3 protein is CASSQDSFTGELFF. CDR3 coding DNA: TGCGCCAGCAGCCAAGATTCATTTACCGGGGAGCTGTTTTTT.

A note on this clonotype: This may stem from a read error, because a much larger clone lies one nucleotide away. This chain joins TRBV20-1 and TRBJ2-7, with D possibly matching TRBD2 (6 bases). The CDR3 runs 17 residues. Looked up from germline, CDR1 is DFQATT and CDR2 is SNEGSKA (reference sequence). The ends were cut back, 4 bases at V and 2 bases at J, with 24 bases in the middle. The CDR3 DNA follows: TGCAGTGCTACGGCCCGACTTCCCGGGACTTCACCCTACGAGCAGTACTTC. Translation gives CSATARLPGTSPYEQYF.

At least ten counts were recorded for this clonotype. V is TRBV29-1 and J is TRBJ2-1; D gene uncertain. Germline CDR1 and CDR2: SQVTM and ANQGSEA. Trimming stripped 3 bases from V and 3 bases from J, with 3 bases between. The CDR3 is 11 residues long. CDR3 loop: CSVEIYNEQFF. CDR3 DNA: TGCAGCGTTGAGATCTACAATGAGCAGTTCTTC.

The chain combines TRBV6-2 or TRBV6-3 with TRBJ2-1; 15 nucleotides agree with TRBD2. The trim removed 6 bases at V and 4 bases at J, leaving 7 bases unmatched. The CDR3 extends over 17 amino acids. CDR1 and CDR2 from the germline V gene are MNHEY and SVGEGT. The CDR3 coding sequence is TGTGCCAGCAGCCCCGTAGGGACTAGCGGGAGGTACAATGAGCAGTTCTTC. Protein sequence: CASSPVGTSGRYNEQFF.

This rearrangement joins TRBV2 to TRBJ1-5, with D perhaps TRBD1 (6 bases). CDR1 and CDR2 (germline): SNHLY, FYNNEI. The CDR3 sequence is 15 residues long. Trimming pared 4 bases from V and 0 bases from J, leaving 10 bases between. The CDR3 region has the DNA TGTGCCAGCAGTGTGACAGGTCTTAGCAATCAGCCCCAGCATTTT. Its translation: CASSVTGLSNQPQHF. The variable domain in full, with the rest retrieved from reference TRBV2 and TRBJ1-5, is EPEVTQTPSHQVTQMGQEVILRCVPISNHLYFYWYRQILGQKVEFLVSFYNNEISEKSEIFDDQFSVERPDGSNFTLKIRSTKLEDSAMYFCASSVTGLSNQPQHFGDGTRLSIL.

J is TRBJ2-7 and V is TRBV9; D is perhaps TRBD1 (6 bases). Trimming removed 0 bases from V and 4 bases from J, with 14 bases in between. There are 15 residues in the CDR3. Germline-derived CDR1 and CDR2 are SGDLS and YYNGEE. CDR3 loop: CASSVEPGTKYEQYF. CDR3 DNA: TGTGCCAGCAGCGTAGAGCCCGGGACAAAATACGAGCAGTACTTC.

This rearrangement joins TRBV7-2 to TRBJ2-4; no clear D. The J call may be incorrect, as the DNA end agrees better with TRBJ2-7. The CDR3 spans 13 residues. Germline V lookup: CDR1 SGHTA, CDR2 FQGNSA. The CDR3 nucleotides are TGTGCCAGCAGCTTAAACCCGATGGACGAGCAGTACTTC. It specifies CASSLNPMDEQYF.

V usage is TRBV5-1 and J usage is TRBJ1-1, with 8 bases that match TRBD1. This CDR3 comprises 20 residues. The germline CDR1 and CDR2 sequences are SGHRS and YFSETQ. Germline trimming cut 0 bases from V and 5 bases from J; bases unmatched to any gene: 21. CDR3 sequence: CASSLVGQGANMRGNTEAFF. DNA for the CDR3: TGCGCCAGCAGCTTGGTGGGGCAGGGGGCGAATATGAGGGGGAATACTGAAGCTTTCTTT.

This clonotype was picked up many times. The CDR3 protein is CASSLRGGQETQYF. As DNA, the CDR3 is TGTGCCAGCAGTTTAAGGGGGGGCCAAGAGACCCAGTACTTC. The chain combines TRBV12-3 or TRBV12-4 with TRBJ2-5, with a weak D call TRBD2 (7 bases). The V end lost 2 bases, the J end lost 1 base, and 8 bases lay between the germline ends. The CDR3 is 14 residues long.

This clonotype was found many times. The chain carries TRBV7-2 and TRBJ2-7, with a possible D match to TRBD1 (5 bases). The CDR3 consists of 17 residues. The V gene's germline CDR1 is SGHTA and CDR2 FQGNSA. V was cut by 1 base and J by 2 bases, with 18 bases left in between. The CDR3 DNA sequence: TGTGCCAGCAGCTTAGAGGGTTATGGGGCAGACACCTACGAGCAGTACTTC. It specifies CASSLEGYGADTYEQYF.

This clonotype was found many times. The chain recombines TRBV5-5 with TRBJ1-2; TRBD1 is a possible D gene (5 bases). CDR1 and CDR2 (germline): SGHKS, YYEKEE (reference sequence). The V end lost 5 bases, the J end lost 4 bases, and 21 bases lay between the germline ends. There are 16 residues in the CDR3. The CDR3 sequence: CASSRRRPTASYGYTF. The CDR3 DNA sequence: TGTGCCAGCAGTCGAAGGAGGCCGACAGCTTCCTATGGCTACACCTTC.